Described below is a single T cell receptor (beta chain) sequence and its context. Germline lookup yields CDR1 LNHDA and CDR2 SQIVND (reference sequence). Germline trimming cut 5 bases from V and 5 bases from J; bases unmatched to any gene: 16. CDR3 length: 17 amino acids. In the original workflow: Amplification with reference gene primers provided the estimates of nucleated cell counts. Profiled with immunoSEQ multiplex PCR; TCRdb holds only in-frame clones, not every one. V, J and clone size were drawn from that table, and D and trimming were deduced from the DNA. Altogether around 200,000 clones are present, 80% to 90% being singletons, with the ten largest covering 15% to 20%. This sample is part of a study of blood T cell repertoires in COVID-19. Across the whole study: The United States, Italy and Spain supplied acute and convalescent COVID-19 samples.

V usage is TRBV19 and J usage is TRBJ2-5; 8 bases match TRBD1. The source of this sequence is an elderly woman with active or convalescent COVID-19. Sample: peripheral blood. In DNA form, the CDR3 reads TGTGCCAGTAGTCAACTCCTCGGGACAGGCCTTCCCGAGACCCAGTACTTC. Protein sequence: CASSQLLGTGLPETQYF.